Each of the 27 T cell receptor beta chains below was sequenced from the same sample in a study of T cell repertoires in cytomegalovirus infection. TCRdb recomputed calls from the reads with MiXCR, one row per CDR3 protein. The sample lists approximately 990,000 distinct CDR3 sequences, approximately 32% occurring once. Their recognized antigens are unknown. Sequences were derived from cultured CD8+ T cells from PBMCs, sampled from culture after CMV antigen stimulation. The source is a human donor in good health (CMV status not recorded). Some clones in this sample may be carry-over from other donors' samples.

This clonotype was seen ten or more times. The chain is built from TRBV6-1 and TRBJ2-7; TRBD2 is a possible D gene (8 bases). CDR1 is MNHNS and CDR2 is SASEGT in the germline V gene. The ends were cut back, 10 bases at V and 2 bases at J, with 12 bases in the middle. This CDR3 has 12 residues. CDR3 protein: CATGRGPYEQYV. The DNA of the CDR3 is TGTGCCACCGGGAGGGGGCCCTACGAGCAGTACGTC.

The chain carries TRBV28 and TRBJ2-1; TRBD1 or TRBD2 may be the D gene (6 bases each). V was shortened by 10 bases and J by 0 bases, with 13 bases between the two germline ends. The CDR3 consists of 14 residues. Germline loops: CDR1 MDHEN, CDR2 SYDVKM. The CDR3 sequence is CATKGGSSYNEQFF. As DNA, the CDR3 is TGTGCCACCAAAGGGGGGAGCTCCTACAATGAGCAGTTCTTC.

Only a few counts were recorded for this clonotype. This chain uses TRBV7-9 with TRBJ1-1, with no clear D. Trimming took off 3 bases at V and 1 base at J, with 18 bases between the two ends. This CDR3 contains 17 residues. In germline, CDR1 is SEHNR, CDR2 FQNEAQ (reference sequence). CDR3 sequence (DNA): TGTGCCAGCAGCTTTGTACTCCGAGTGGGAGAGAACACTGAAGCTTTCTTT. Translated, it gives CASSFVLRVGENTEAFF. The variable domain in full, completed from reference TRBV7-9 and TRBJ1-1, reads DTGVSQNPRHKITKRGQNVTFRCDPISEHNRLYWYRQTLGQGPEFLTYFQNEAQLEKSRLLSDRFSAERPKGSFSTLEIQRTEQGDSAMYLCASSFVLRVGENTEAFFGQGTRLTVV.

This clonotype was counted a few times. The gene calls are TRBV2 and TRBJ2-1; D remains ambiguous. The CDR3 spans 16 residues. The germline V gene encodes CDR1 SNHLY and CDR2 FYNNEI. Trimming stripped 2 bases from V and 2 bases from J, with 13 bases between. The CDR3 DNA follows: TGTGCCAGCAGTGAAACAAAACAGAAAACCTACAATGAGCAGTTCTTC. Translating gives CASSETKQKTYNEQFF. Combining the CDR3 with reference TRBV2 and TRBJ2-1 gives the whole variable domain EPEVTQTPSHQVTQMGQEVILRCVPISNHLYFYWYRQILGQKVEFLVSFYNNEISEKSEIFDDQFSVERPDGSNFTLKIRSTKLEDSAMYFCASSETKQKTYNEQFFGPGTRLTVL.

Many counts were recorded for this clonotype. The chain uses TRBV7-9 and TRBJ1-5; tentatively, D is TRBD1 (6 bases). Looked up from germline, CDR1 is SEHNR and CDR2 is FQNEAQ (reference sequence). With 4 bases removed from V and 3 bases from J, the gap between germline ends came to 10 bases. CDR3 length: 14 amino acids. The CDR3 DNA follows: TGTGCCAGCAGCTCCCCAGGGGCCAATCAGCCCCAGCATTTT. Its protein product is CASSSPGANQPQHF.

This chain links TRBV27 with TRBJ2-5; D ambiguous. The germline V gene encodes CDR1 MNHEY and CDR2 SMNVEV (reference sequence). V was pared by 5 bases and J by 1 base, with 11 bases between. This CDR3 is built from 14 residues. The chain's CDR3 is CASSPNYVQETQYF. The CDR3 DNA follows: TGTGCCAGCAGTCCTAATTATGTCCAAGAGACCCAGTACTTC.

This clonotype was counted a few times. The J gene is TRBJ1-1, the V gene TRBV7-2; D not resolved. There are 14 residues in the CDR3. V was cut by 4 bases and J by 4 bases, with 13 bases left in between. CDR1 and CDR2 from the germline V gene are SGHTA and FQGNSA. Here the CDR3 reads CASSYPAGFTEAFF. The DNA for the CDR3 is TGTGCCAGCAGCTACCCGGCGGGTTTCACTGAAGCTTTCTTT.

Only a few counts were recorded for this clonotype. V usage is TRBV7-9 and J usage is TRBJ2-2; D is ambiguous. The CDR3 consists of 15 residues. Germline-derived CDR1 and CDR2 are SEHNR and FQNEAQ (reference sequence). V gave up 5 bases and J gave up 5 bases, with 15 bases separating them. CDR3 DNA sequence: TGTGCCAGCAGCCCGCGGACGCCGAGTACCGGGGAGCTGTTTTTT. It is translated as CASSPRTPSTGELFF.

The chain recombines TRBV29-1 with TRBJ2-7; D is ambiguous. This CDR3 comprises 11 residues. The germline CDR1 and CDR2 sequences are SQVTM and ANQGSEA. V was shortened by 2 bases and J by 4 bases, with 6 bases between the two germline ends. The CDR3 bases are TGCAGCGTTGAACGGGCTTACGAGCAGTACTTC. Its translation is CSVERAYEQYF.

There are many counts of this clonotype. An end of the junction does not agree with germline; a read error may underlie this. V is TRBV7-6 and J is TRBJ2-2; TRBD1 agrees at 8 bases. The CDR3 is 15 amino acids. CDR1 and CDR2 (germline): SGHVS, FNYEAQ. CDR3: CASSHDRGPAGELLF. The CDR3 DNA follows: TGTGCCAGCAGCCACGACAGGGGTCCAGCCGGGGAGCTGCTTTTT.

Details on this clonotype: An end of the junction differs from the germline gene, which may be a read error. The genes are TRBV28 and TRBJ2-5; D possibly corresponds to TRBD2 (5 bases). Germline V gene lookup returns CDR1 MDHEN and CDR2 SYDVKM. The CDR3 totals 16 residues. CDR3 in amino acids: CASGLLWLGWEETQYF. The CDR3 DNA follows: TGTGCCAGCGGTTTACTTTGGCTGGGGTGGGAGGAGACCCAGTACTTC.

This clonotype was detected a few times. The V and J genes are TRBV6-6 and TRBJ2-5; perhaps TRBD1 as D (6 bases). This CDR3 contains 15 residues. The germline gives CDR1 MNHNY, CDR2 SVGAGI (reference sequence). Trimming pared 1 base from V and 3 bases from J, leaving 12 bases between. The CDR3 loop is CASSYWPGDKETQYF. CDR3 sequence (DNA): TGTGCCAGCAGTTACTGGCCAGGGGATAAAGAGACCCAGTACTTC.

Note on this clonotype: The germline gene is not matched at one end of the junction; a read error may be the cause. The chain is built from TRBV6-6 and TRBJ2-1, with 16 bases lining up with TRBD2. The CDR3 covers 18 residues. Germline-derived CDR1 and CDR2 are MNHNY and SVGAGI (reference sequence). In nucleotides, the CDR3 is TGTGCCAGCAGTTCCCCGGGACTAGCGGGGGGGGGCTACAATAAGCAGTTCTTC. Translating gives CASSSPGLAGGGYNKQFF.

J is TRBJ1-1 and V is TRBV6-2 or TRBV6-3; D call uncertain. Between the trimmed V and J ends, which lost 2 bases and 0 bases, there was a span of 7 bases. CDR1 MNHEY and CDR2 SVGEGT come from the germline V gene. The CDR3 runs 14 residues. The CDR3 DNA sequence: TGTGCCAGCAGTTACGCAGCTATGAACACTGAAGCTTTCTTT. This sequence encodes CASSYAAMNTEAFF.

Only a few counts were recorded for this clonotype. This chain connects TRBV9 to TRBJ1-1, with D possibly matching TRBD1 (6 bases). This CDR3 spans 12 amino acids. Trimming left V 0 bases short and J 10 bases short, with 10 bases between. The germline V gene encodes CDR1 SGDLS and CDR2 YYNGEE. In DNA, the CDR3 is TGTGCCAGCAGCGTAGTAGGAGGGGGAGCTTTCTTT. Residues: CASSVVGGGAFF.

This clonotype was counted at least ten times. V gene TRBV7-6 combines with J gene TRBJ2-6; perhaps TRBD1 as D (6 bases). Germline-derived CDR1 and CDR2 are SGHVS and FNYEAQ. This CDR3 region has 16 residues. V was trimmed by 5 bases and J by 4 bases, leaving 15 bases between them. The CDR3 loop is CASSATQTGGANVLTF. CDR3 in DNA: TGTGCCAGCAGCGCAACCCAGACAGGAGGGGCCAACGTCCTGACTTTC.

A few counts support this clonotype. The genes are TRBV19 and TRBJ1-1, with D perhaps matching TRBD1 (5 bases). Germline CDR1 and CDR2: LNHDA and SQIVND (reference sequence). Between the trimmed V and J ends, which lost 3 bases and 4 bases, there was a span of 9 bases. CDR3 length: 13 residues. CDR3 coding DNA: TGTGCCAGTAGTATTATGGGGGGCACTGAAGCTTTCTTT. The encoded protein is CASSIMGGTEAFF.

The chain has TRBV4-1 and TRBJ2-7, with D uncertain. This CDR3 has 16 residues. Germline loops: CDR1 MGHRA, CDR2 YSYEKL. Deletions cut 0 bases from V and 0 bases from J, with 12 bases between. CDR3 loop: CASSQEKISYSYEQYF. As DNA, the CDR3 is TGCGCCAGCAGCCAAGAGAAGATCTCCTACTCCTACGAGCAGTACTTC.

There are a few counts of this clonotype. The V call is TRBV13, the J call TRBJ2-2, with TRBD1 identical over 7 bases. The ends lost 3 bases at V and 5 bases at J; junction bases unmatched: 3. The CDR3 loop spans 14 amino acids. Looked up from germline, CDR1 is PRHDT and CDR2 is FYEKMQ (reference sequence). The CDR3 loop reads CASSFRGKTGELFF. CDR3 coding DNA: TGTGCCAGCAGCTTCAGGGGGAAGACCGGGGAGCTGTTTTTT.

The chain links TRBV10-3 to TRBJ2-7, with D perhaps matching TRBD1 (5 bases). The CDR3 contains 13 residues. The V end lost 3 bases, the J end lost 5 bases, and 11 bases lay between the germline ends. From germline, CDR1 is ENHRY and CDR2 SYGVKD. DNA for the CDR3: TGTGCCATCAGTGACGCAGGGCGCGACGAGCAGTACGTC. This translates into CAISDAGRDEQYV.

Turning to this clonotype: This may stem from a read error, because a much larger clone lies one nucleotide away. The V and J genes are TRBV12-3 or TRBV12-4 and TRBJ1-6; D ambiguous. There are 14 residues in the CDR3. The CDR3 loop reads CANSLYPETSPLHF. Written as DNA, the CDR3 is TGTGCCAACAGTTTATATCCAGAGACTTCACCCCTCCACTTT.

J is TRBJ2-1 and V is TRBV2; 9 positions match TRBD2. Germline values: CDR1 SNHLY, CDR2 FYNNEI. The CDR3 has 14 amino acids. Losses at the gene ends were 0 bases for V and 10 bases for J; bases not matched to a gene: 4. The CDR3 nucleotides are TGTGCCAGCAGTGAAGCGCCAGCGGGGGGCGAGCAGTTCTTC. As protein: CASSEAPAGGEQFF.

The chain combines TRBV7-6 with TRBJ1-6, with TRBD1 identical over 7 bases. The CDR3 extends over 16 amino acids. The J segment lost 0 bases and the V segment lost 5 bases, leaving 4 bases of the junction unmatched. CDR1 SGHVS and CDR2 FNYEAQ come from the germline V gene. As DNA, the CDR3 is TGTGCCAGCAGCATAAGACAGGGCTCCTATAATTCACCCCTCCACTTT. Translated, it gives CASSIRQGSYNSPLHF.

This chain joins TRBV9 and TRBJ2-3, with D unresolved. CDR3 length: 14 amino acids. V gave up 0 bases and J gave up 3 bases, with 8 bases separating them. Per the germline V gene, CDR1 is SGDLS and CDR2 is YYNGEE. CDR3: CASSVEKVTDTQYF. The CDR3 bases are TGTGCCAGCAGCGTAGAAAAGGTAACAGATACGCAGTATTTT. The full variable domain, in which reference TRBV9 and TRBJ2-3 provide the parts outside the CDR3, is DSGVTQTPKHLITATGQRVTLRCSPRSGDLSVYWYQQSLDQGLQFLIQYYNGEERAKGNILERFSAQQFPDLHSELNLSSLELGDSALYFCASSVEKVTDTQYFGPGTRLTVL.

There are a few counts of this clonotype. The rearrangement links TRBV7-2 to TRBJ2-5; 12 bases fit TRBD2. CDR3 length: 17 residues. V was clipped by 3 bases and J by 1 base; unmatched bases: 6. Germline V gene data show CDR1 as SGHTA and CDR2 as FQGNSA. CDR3 loop: CASSFSGLAGIQETQYF. CDR3 bases: TGTGCCAGCAGCTTTAGTGGACTAGCGGGGATCCAAGAGACCCAGTACTTC. Full variable domain (missing parts from reference TRBV7-2 and TRBJ2-5): GAGVSQSPSNKVTEKGKDVELRCDPISGHTALYWYRQSLGQGLEFLIYFQGNSAPDKSGLPSDRFSAERTGGSVSTLTIQRTQQEDSAVYLCASSFSGLAGIQETQYFGPGTRLLVL.

This rearrangement joins TRBV7-8 to TRBJ2-7; D not certain. V lost 5 bases and J lost 5, with 7 bases in between. This CDR3 has 11 amino acids. Germline CDR1 SGHVS, CDR2 FQNEAQ. The CDR3: CASSPRNEQYV. The CDR3 nucleotides are TGTGCCAGCAGCCCCAGGAACGAGCAGTACGTC.

This rearrangement joins TRBV7-2 to TRBJ2-3; 16 bases map to TRBD2. The J segment lost 0 bases and the V segment lost 5 bases, leaving 11 bases of the junction unmatched. This CDR3 contains 20 residues. The germline V gene encodes CDR1 SGHTA and CDR2 FQGNSA. Here the CDR3 reads CASSHPGTSGGAPSTDTQYF. The CDR3 DNA reads TGTGCCAGCAGCCACCCCGGGACTAGCGGGGGGGCCCCTAGCACAGATACGCAGTATTTT.